The text below deals with one T cell receptor (beta chain). The germline CDR1 and CDR2 sequences are SEHNR and FQNEAQ (reference sequence). This CDR3 is built from 11 residues. V was cut by 1 base and J by 10 bases, with 7 bases left in between. The data originate from a study of blood T cell repertoires in COVID-19. Original handling: Amplification of reference gene primers provided the estimated nucleated cell counts. The table came from immunoSEQ multiplex PCR; TCRdb's copy has only in-frame clones and leaves some out. V and J calls and clone size come straight from that table; D and trimming were deduced from the DNA. The table has hundreds of thousands of clones, 90% to 95% seen once.

The rearrangement links TRBV7-9 to TRBJ1-1; no definite D call. The clonotype was recovered from a woman younger than 30 who had recovered from COVID-19. The sample consisted of peripheral blood. The CDR3 region is CASSLDSGAFF. DNA for the CDR3: TGTGCCAGCAGCTTAGACTCTGGAGCTTTCTTT.